These T cell receptor beta chains were read from a single sample in a study of read filtering for tumor transcriptome and immune sequencing. TCRdb re-derived calls from the reads in MiXCR, one entry per CDR3 protein. The sample holds over 50,000 distinct CDR3 sequences; about 19% are singletons and the top ten take roughly a tenth. Sequences were obtained from a population of CD138-negative cells sorted from bone marrow. The receptors come from a donor over 35 with multiple myeloma. The CDR3 runs from the conserved cysteine through the conserved F or W. D genes are given only for firm matches. Size values are once, few and many counts, or a class for expanded clones, and some rows have none.

j_call clone_size v_call cdr3_length d_call cdr3_aa cdr3_nt
TRBJ2-1 few TRBV20-1 11 TRBD2 CSATLAGGQFF TGCAGTGCAACTCTAGCGGGAGGGCAGTTCTTC
TRBJ2-2 many TRBV7-3 14 NA CASSLKVAAGELFF TGTGCCAGCAGCTTAAAGGTGGCGGCCGGGGAGCTGTTTTTT
TRBJ2-3 many TRBV11-2 14 NA CASSLDPNTDTQYF TGTGCCAGCAGCTTAGATCCGAACACAGATACGCAGTATTTT
TRBJ1-1 many TRBV21-1 13 NA CASRQGRNTEAFF TGTGCCAGCAGACAGGGAAGGAACACTGAAGCTTTCTTT
TRBJ2-5 many TRBV7-8 14 TRBD1 CASSSGQGEETQYF TGTGCCAGCAGCTCAGGACAGGGAGAAGAGACCCAGTACTTC
TRBJ2-6 many TRBV7-6 17 NA CASSSSPDISGANVLTF TGTGCCAGCAGCTCTAGTCCAGATATCTCTGGGGCCAACGTCCTGACTTTC
TRBJ2-3 many TRBV20-1 14 NA CSARGQRSTDTQYF TGCAGTGCTAGAGGTCAGCGGTCCACAGATACGCAGTATTTT
TRBJ2-1 medium-sized TRBV30 16 TRBD2 CAWSVRASGNYNEQFF TGTGCCTGGAGTGTACGAGCTAGCGGTAACTACAATGAGCAGTTCTTC
TRBJ1-1 many TRBV28 12 NA CASSFAGTEAFF TGTGCCAGCAGTTTTGCCGGCACTGAAGCTTTCTTT
TRBJ2-2 many TRBV10-1 13 NA CASSDRNTGELFF TGCGCCAGCAGTGACAGGAACACCGGGGAGCTGTTTTTT
TRBJ2-5 once TRBV29-1 12 NA CSVSVDWETQYF TGCAGCGTTTCCGTTGATTGGGAGACCCAGTACTTC
TRBJ2-3 many TRBV11-1 15 TRBD2 CASKGLASPTDTQYF TGTGCCAGCAAAGGACTAGCGAGTCCCACAGATACGCAGTATTTT
TRBJ2-1 many TRBV19 15 NA CASSIGVLSYNEQFF TGTGCCAGTAGTATAGGGGTCCTTTCCTACAATGAGCAGTTCTTC
TRBJ2-2 many TRBV7-8 16 TRBD2 CASSAPGLAGGGELFF TGTGCCAGCAGCGCCCCGGGACTAGCGGGAGGGGGGGAGCTGTTTTTT
TRBJ2-1 many TRBV7-7 15 NA CASSPRLDSYNEQFF TGTGCTAGCAGCCCGCGACTAGACTCCTACAATGAGCAGTTCTTC
TRBJ2-3 few TRBV15 16 NA CATSRDGGFSTDTQYF TGTGCCACCAGCAGAGATGGGGGTTTCAGCACAGATACGCAGTATTTT
TRBJ2-3 NA TRBV5-4 15 TRBD2 CASSLGREPTDTQYF TGTGCCAGCAGCTTGGGGCGGGAGCCCACAGATACGCAGTATTTT
TRBJ1-1 many TRBV20-1 14 NA CSARDLTVDTEAFF TGCAGTGCTAGAGATCTGACCGTTGACACTGAAGCTTTCTTT
TRBJ2-7 many TRBV20-1 10 NA CSANNYEQYF TGCAGTGCCAATAACTACGAGCAGTACTTC
TRBJ2-2 NA TRBV19 15 NA CASSPPVGATGELFF TGTGCCAGTAGCCCTCCAGTGGGAGCCACCGGGGAGCTGTTTTTT
TRBJ2-1 few TRBV20-1 15 NA CSARDLGGARDEQFF TGCAGTGCTAGAGATTTAGGGGGGGCTAGGGATGAGCAGTTCTTC
TRBJ2-2 few TRBV28 13 NA CASSLLTTGELFF TGTGCCAGCAGTTTGCTTACCACCGGGGAGCTGTTTTTT
TRBJ2-3 many TRBV24-1 15 NA CATSDSTTGRDTQYF TGTGCCACCAGTGATTCAACAACAGGGAGAGATACGCAGTATTTT
TRBJ1-2 many TRBV30 13 TRBD1 CAWSLQGNYGYTF TGTGCCTGGAGTTTACAGGGGAACTATGGCTACACCTTC
TRBJ2-2 many TRBV3-1 13 NA CASSQGYTGELFF TGTGCCAGCAGCCAAGGCTACACCGGGGAGCTGTTTTTT
TRBJ2-7 many TRBV6-1 12 NA CASSVIGYEQYF TGTGCCAGCAGTGTGATTGGATACGAGCAGTACTTC
TRBJ2-3 few TRBV19 13 NA CASSTDRTDTQYF TGTGCCAGTAGTACGGACCGCACAGATACGCAGTATTTT
TRBJ1-1 many TRBV4-1 14 NA CASSQQTVRTEAFF TGCGCCAGCAGCCAACAGACAGTCCGCACTGAAGCTTTCTTT
TRBJ1-1 few TRBV29-1 13 NA CSVLGTGNTEAFF TGCAGCGTTCTAGGTACAGGGAACACTGAAGCTTTCTTT
TRBJ1-5 many TRBV30 13 NA CAWSPDLNQPQHF TGTGCCTGGAGCCCTGACCTAAATCAGCCCCAGCATTTT
TRBJ2-3 many TRBV20-1 15 NA CSARDWGRNTDTQYF TGCAGTGCTAGAGATTGGGGGCGGAACACAGATACGCAGTATTTT
TRBJ1-1 many TRBV7-7 16 TRBD1 CASSYRQGPTNTEAFF TGTGCTAGCAGCTACCGACAGGGCCCTACGAACACTGAAGCTTTCTTT
TRBJ2-3 many TRBV7-2 19 TRBD2 CASSLQRLAGGPSTDTQYF TGTGCCAGCAGCTTACAAAGACTAGCGGGAGGGCCTAGCACAGATACGCAGTATTTT
TRBJ2-1 many TRBV5-1 17 TRBD2 CASSFMGLAGVYNEQFF TGCGCCAGCAGCTTCATGGGACTAGCGGGGGTATACAATGAGCAGTTCTTC
TRBJ2-4 many TRBV4-1 14 NA CASSHGFSKNIQYF TGCGCCAGCAGCCACGGTTTTTCCAAAAACATTCAGTACTTC
TRBJ2-1 many TRBV23-1 16 TRBD2 CASSLGASGGENEQFF TGCGCCAGCAGTCTGGGCGCTAGCGGGGGGGAAAATGAGCAGTTCTTC
TRBJ1-4 many TRBV7-2 12 NA CASSQGVEKLFF TGTGCCAGCAGCCAAGGGGTGGAAAAACTGTTTTTT
TRBJ1-1 many TRBV24-1 17 TRBD1 CATSDLQDRGRGTEAFF TGTGCCACCAGTGATTTGCAAGACAGGGGTCGTGGCACTGAAGCTTTCTTT
TRBJ2-2 NA TRBV2 14 NA CASRSGLNTGELFF TGTGCCAGCCGGAGCGGATTGAACACCGGGGAGCTGTTTTTT
TRBJ2-3 many TRBV21-1 14 NA CASSKDRTGDTQYF TGTGCCAGCAGCAAAGATAGGACGGGAGATACGCAGTATTTT
TRBJ2-1 many TRBV24-1 15 TRBD1 CATSRGQGARNEQFF TGTGCCACCAGTAGGGGACAGGGGGCTAGGAATGAGCAGTTCTTC
TRBJ2-3 many TRBV12-3/TRBV12-4 16 TRBD2 CASSLGLAVSTDTQYF TGTGCCAGCAGTTTAGGACTAGCCGTTAGCACAGATACGCAGTATTTT
TRBJ2-7 many TRBV28 14 NA CASSFGGSSYEQYF TGTGCCAGCAGTTTTGGGGGAAGCTCCTACGAGCAGTACTTC
TRBJ1-1 many TRBV29-1 13 NA CSYLPGRGTEAFF TGCAGCTACCTACCTGGAAGGGGCACTGAAGCTTTCTTT
TRBJ2-2 many TRBV3-1 14 NA CASRLGPNTGELFF TGTGCCAGCAGACTGGGACCCAACACCGGGGAGCTGTTTTTT
TRBJ1-1 many TRBV5-5 15 TRBD1 CASSLITGENTEAFF TGTGCCAGCAGCTTGATTACAGGGGAGAACACTGAAGCTTTCTTT
TRBJ1-3 many TRBV15 17 NA CATSRDRGRSGGNTIYF TGTGCCACCAGCAGAGATCGGGGCCGTTCAGGTGGAAACACCATATATTTT
TRBJ2-7 many TRBV4-1 18 TRBD1 CASSQVVPLTGQGNEQYF TGCGCCAGCAGCCAAGTAGTCCCGCTGACGGGACAGGGGAACGAGCAGTACTTC
TRBJ1-1 few TRBV29-1 14 NA CSVLPTNPNTEAFF TGCAGCGTTCTCCCTACTAACCCGAACACTGAAGCTTTCTTT
TRBJ2-1 many TRBV14 17 TRBD2 CASSQVLSGGFIDEQFF TGTGCCAGCAGCCAAGTTCTTAGCGGGGGTTTCATCGATGAGCAGTTCTTC
TRBJ1-6 many TRBV7-3 16 NA CASSSQGPGYNSPLHF TGTGCCAGCAGCTCACAGGGTCCTGGCTATAATTCACCCCTCCACTTT
TRBJ1-2 few TRBV9 15 NA CASSSPRGGARGYTF TGTGCCAGCAGCTCCCCTAGAGGGGGGGCGCGTGGCTACACCTTC
TRBJ1-6 many TRBV5-5 12 NA CASSWDGSPLHF TGTGCCAGCAGCTGGGACGGATCACCCCTCCACTTT
TRBJ1-2 NA TRBV20-1 15 NA CSARDKTGSRYGYTF TGCAGTGCTAGAGATAAAACGGGTTCCCGCTATGGCTACACCTTC
TRBJ2-4 many TRBV7-6 14 TRBD1 CASSLAGTEDIQYF TGTGCCAGCAGCTTAGCAGGGACAGAGGACATTCAGTACTTC
TRBJ2-3 many TRBV6-5 14 NA CASSRVQGFGTQYF TGTGCCAGCAGTCGGGTACAGGGATTCGGTACGCAGTATTTT
TRBJ2-3 many TRBV13 16 NA CASSLRSGGRTDTQYF TGTGCCAGCAGCTTACGTAGCGGAGGACGCACAGATACGCAGTATTTT
TRBJ2-1 many TRBV28 20 TRBD1 CASSSRRDRGPTSSYNEQFF TGTGCCAGCAGTTCACGCCGGGACAGGGGGCCCACGAGCTCCTACAATGAGCAGTTCTTC
TRBJ1-3 few TRBV29-1 13 NA CSVRGRAGNTIYF TGCAGCGTTCGGGGCAGGGCTGGAAACACCATATATTTT
TRBJ2-2 many TRBV5-1 14 NA CASSLTVRTGELFF TGCGCCAGCAGCCTAACGGTGCGCACCGGGGAGCTGTTTTTT